This is a list of T cell receptor beta chains from one sample in a study of T cell responses to AZD1222 COVID-19 vaccine. The method was immunoSEQ multiplex PCR; TCRdb's version includes in-frame clones alone and lacks a portion of them. The sample lists tens of thousands of clones, over 75% occurring once. The sample in question was peripheral blood, obtained 28 days after the second AZD1222 dose. These receptors were taken from an adult who received the AZD1222 COVID-19 vaccine. CDR3s include the opening cysteine and the closing phenylalanine or tryptophan. Each record gives: clone size, D gene, J gene, V gene, CDR3 DNA, CDR3 protein. D genes are given only for firm matches. The listing skips clone size in some rows; elsewhere it reads once, few, many or a size class.

>-|TRBD2|TRBJ2-7|TRBV7-6
TGTGCCAGCAGCGCCGGGACTAGCTCCTACGAGCAGTACTTC
CASSAGTSSYEQYF
>-|-|TRBJ2-5|TRBV7-9
TGTGCCAGCAGCGTACAGGGAGGGACGGAGACCCAGTACTTC
CASSVQGGTETQYF
>-|TRBD2|TRBJ2-1|TRBV19
TGTGCCAGTAGTAAGATAGCGGGAGCTGAGCAGTTCTTC
CASSKIAGAEQFF
>-|-|TRBJ2-7|TRBV5-1
TGCGCCAGCAGCTTGGAATGGACAGCTAGAAGGTACTTC
CASSLEWTARRYF
>-|-|TRBJ1-3|TRBV19
TGTGCCAGTAGTATTTGGACCCTTCGAAACACCATATATTTT
CASSIWTLRNTIYF
>-|-|TRBJ2-2|TRBV5-4
TGTGCCAGCAGAGCAGAGAGGGACACCGGGGAGCTGTTTTTT
CASRAERDTGELFF
>few|-|TRBJ2-3|TRBV6-4
TGTGCCAGCAGTGACACTTTCACAGATACGCAGTATTTT
CASSDTFTDTQYF
>-|-|TRBJ2-3|TRBV7-9
TGTGCCAGCAGCTTATCCAGCACAGATACGCAGTATTTT
CASSLSSTDTQYF
>-|TRBD1|TRBJ1-1|TRBV6-6
TGTGCCAGCAGTTACGGACAGGGGAGTGAAGCTTTCTTT
CASSYGQGSEAFF
>-|-|TRBJ2-1|TRBV2
TGTGCCAGCGCCCGAGAGGGGGGGCAGTTCTTC
CASAREGGQFF
>-|TRBD1|TRBJ2-1|TRBV7-2
TGTGCCAGCAGCGCCCGGGACAGGTACAATGAGCAGTTCTTC
CASSARDRYNEQFF
>once|-|TRBJ1-4|TRBV25-1
TGTGCCAGCAGGAGAATGGGTGGGACTAATGAAAAACTGTTTTTT
CASRRMGGTNEKLFF
>once|-|TRBJ2-3|TRBV7-2
TGTGCCAGCAGCTTAGATGTCCTGGGCACAGATACGCAGTATTTT
CASSLDVLGTDTQYF
>-|-|TRBJ1-3|TRBV9
TGTGCCAGCAACGCCTTGGGGACGGCTGGAAACACCATATATTTT
CASNALGTAGNTIYF
>-|-|TRBJ2-5|TRBV5-1
TGCGCCAGCAGCTTGAGGCCAGGGGGGATGGAGACCCAGTACTTC
CASSLRPGGMETQYF
>-|-|TRBJ1-5|TRBV6-5
TGTGCCAGCAGTTATTCAACCAGGGGCAATCAGCCCCAGCATTTT
CASSYSTRGNQPQHF
>once|-|TRBJ1-6|TRBV30
TGTGCCTGGAGGGAGGGTCGGTATAATTCACCCCTCCACTTT
CAWREGRYNSPLHF
>-|-|TRBJ2-2|TRBV23-1
TGCGCCAGCAGCCCGAGGTTGGCAGACGCGAACACCGGGGAGCTGTTTTTT
CASSPRLADANTGELFF
>-|-|TRBJ1-1|TRBV9
TGTGCCAGCAGCGTACTACCGCTCCCCGCGATGAACACTGAAGCTTTCTTT
CASSVLPLPAMNTEAFF
>-|-|TRBJ1-4|TRBV28
TGTGCCAGCATGACGGGTTTGACTAATGAAAAACTGTTTTTT
CASMTGLTNEKLFF
>many|TRBD1|TRBJ1-5|TRBV11-2
TGTGCCAGCAGCTTAAGCTCAGGGGGCCAGCCCCAGCATTTT
CASSLSSGGQPQHF
>-|-|TRBJ2-4|TRBV29-1
TGCAGCGTCCGCGACCGGGCCCGAGGGGACATTCAGTACTTC
CSVRDRARGDIQYF
>-|-|TRBJ2-2|TRBV28
TGTGCCAGCAGTCCCGGACAGAACACCGGGGAGCTGTTTTTT
CASSPGQNTGELFF
>-|-|TRBJ1-4|TRBV19
TGTGCCAGTAGCAAAACGGGTTCGGGTGAAAAACTGTTTTTT
CASSKTGSGEKLFF
>-|-|TRBJ2-7|TRBV20-1
TGCAGTGCTGCCCTCTCCGCGCGTCAGTACTTC
CSAALSARQYF
>-|-|TRBJ1-1|TRBV2
TGTGCCAGCAGTACGACAGTTGGGGCTGAAGCTTTCTTT
CASSTTVGAEAFF
>-|-|TRBJ1-2|TRBV12-3/TRBV12-4
TGTGCCAGCAGCCCCTTCCGAAACTATGGCTACACCTTC
CASSPFRNYGYTF
>-|TRBD1|TRBJ2-1|TRBV13
TGTGCCAGCAGCTTAGCCTACCCAGGACAGGCCCCCTACAATGAGCAGTTCTTC
CASSLAYPGQAPYNEQFF
>-|-|TRBJ2-1|TRBV7-7
TGTGCTAGCAGCCAGCGACAATACAATGAGCAGTTCTTC
CASSQRQYNEQFF
>-|-|TRBJ1-4|TRBV5-1
TGCGCCAGCAGCTTGGAGGGTTCGGACGAAAAACTGTTTTTT
CASSLEGSDEKLFF
>-|TRBD1|TRBJ1-1|TRBV15
TGTGCCACCAGCAGGACCCGACAGGGTTTGAAAGCTTTCTTT
CATSRTRQGLKAFF
>-|-|TRBJ1-2|TRBV5-8
TGTGCCAGCACCCTGATATGGGGGGAAGTCGACTATGGCTACACCTTC
CASTLIWGEVDYGYTF
>-|-|TRBJ1-6|TRBV5-1
TGCGCCAGCAGCTTGGGGACGGCCAAGGATTCACCCCTCCACTTT
CASSLGTAKDSPLHF
>-|-|TRBJ1-1|TRBV18
TGTGCCAGCTCCCTAGGTCGGGGAACTGAAGCTTTCTTT
CASSLGRGTEAFF
>-|-|TRBJ2-1|TRBV6-4
TGTGCCAGCAGTGAAAGGACTACAAGCGATGAGCAGTTCTTC
CASSERTTSDEQFF
>-|-|TRBJ1-5|TRBV6-5
TGTGCCAGCAGCCTCAGGCAAGGGGGCAATCAGCCCCAGCATTTT
CASSLRQGGNQPQHF
>-|-|TRBJ1-2|TRBV7-9
TGTGCCAGCAGCTCAGCACACAGGTTTAACTATGGCTACACCTTC
CASSSAHRFNYGYTF
>-|-|TRBJ2-2|TRBV6-6
TGTGCCAGCAGTTACTTATCAGCGAACACCGGGGAGCTGTTTTTT
CASSYLSANTGELFF
>-|-|TRBJ1-1|TRBV4-1
TGCGCCAGCAGCCAAGATGGGACTGTAGCTTTCTTT
CASSQDGTVAFF
>-|-|TRBJ1-2|TRBV9
TGTGCCAGCAGCGTAGGTTCGGGGGACTATGGCTACACCTTC
CASSVGSGDYGYTF
>-|-|TRBJ2-5|TRBV19
TGTGCCAGTAGTATAAAAGAGACCCAGTACTTC
CASSIKETQYF
>-|TRBD1|TRBJ1-5|TRBV6-5
TGTGCCAGCAGTCAAACAGGGGGCCTTCAGCCCCAGCATTTT
CASSQTGGLQPQHF
>once|-|TRBJ2-2|TRBV14
TGTGCCAGCAGCCAAGATCGGCTAGCGAGCGGGGAGCTGTTTTTT
CASSQDRLASGELFF
>-|-|TRBJ1-1|TRBV15
TGTGCCACCAGCAGAGATAGGGGCATTATTCCGGCTTTCTTT
CATSRDRGIIPAFF